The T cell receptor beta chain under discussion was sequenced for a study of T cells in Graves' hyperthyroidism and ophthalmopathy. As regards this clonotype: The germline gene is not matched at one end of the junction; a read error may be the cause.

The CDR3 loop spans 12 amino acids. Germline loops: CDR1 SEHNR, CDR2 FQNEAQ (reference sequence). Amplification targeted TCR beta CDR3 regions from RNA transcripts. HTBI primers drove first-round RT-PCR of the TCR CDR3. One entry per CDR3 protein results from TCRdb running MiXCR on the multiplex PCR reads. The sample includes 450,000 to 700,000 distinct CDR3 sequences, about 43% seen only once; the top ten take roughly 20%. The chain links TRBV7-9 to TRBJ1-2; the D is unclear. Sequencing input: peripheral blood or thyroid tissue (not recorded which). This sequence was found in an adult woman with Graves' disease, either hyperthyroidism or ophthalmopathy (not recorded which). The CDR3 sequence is CTSSSAGGGYTF. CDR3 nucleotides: TGTACCAGCAGCTCCGCAGGAGGCGGCTACACCTTC.